A selection of T cell receptor beta chains follows, all from one sample in a study of technical replicates of blood from a few donors. Sequenced by immunoSEQ multiplex PCR; TCRdb stores in-frame clones only, minus some. In the table there are about 75,000 clones, approximately 97% of which are singletons. The specimen sequenced was T cells isolated from PBMCs. The receptors originated from a human donor in good health. The CDR3 runs from the conserved cysteine through the conserved F or W. A D gene is named only where the DNA matches it firmly. Clone sizes are given selectively: once, few, many, or a class where the clone is expanded.

abundance: .; v_gene: TRBV9; d_gene: TRBD1; j_gene: TRBJ1-2; CDR3aa: CASSAPGQGKDGYTF; CDR3nt: TGTGCCAGCAGCGCCCCGGGACAGGGAAAAGATGGCTACACCTTC
abundance: .; v_gene: TRBV5-6; d_gene: .; j_gene: TRBJ1-2; CDR3aa: CASSLAGYPTGYTF; CDR3nt: TGTGCCAGCAGCTTAGCGGGCTACCCAACTGGCTACACCTTC
abundance: .; v_gene: TRBV28; d_gene: .; j_gene: TRBJ1-2; CDR3aa: CASSLPWGTDYGYTF; CDR3nt: TGTGCCAGCAGTTTACCCTGGGGCACGGACTATGGCTACACCTTC
abundance: .; v_gene: TRBV7-9; d_gene: TRBD2; j_gene: TRBJ2-1; CDR3aa: CASSLDLAGGLYNEQFF; CDR3nt: TGTGCCAGCAGCTTAGACCTAGCGGGAGGTCTCTACAATGAGCAGTTCTTC
abundance: .; v_gene: TRBV14; d_gene: TRBD1; j_gene: TRBJ2-5; CDR3aa: CASSGRDRAQETQYF; CDR3nt: TGTGCCAGCAGCGGCCGGGACAGGGCCCAAGAGACCCAGTACTTC
abundance: .; v_gene: TRBV27; d_gene: TRBD2; j_gene: TRBJ2-7; CDR3aa: CASSLSGLAGVKEQYF; CDR3nt: TGTGCCAGCAGTTTATCGGGACTAGCGGGAGTTAAGGAGCAGTACTTC
abundance: .; v_gene: TRBV2; d_gene: .; j_gene: TRBJ2-7; CDR3aa: CASSATVSSYEQYF; CDR3nt: TGTGCCAGCAGTGCAACTGTATCCTCCTACGAGCAGTACTTC
abundance: once; v_gene: TRBV18; d_gene: .; j_gene: TRBJ1-5; CDR3aa: CASSPSDQPQHF; CDR3nt: TGTGCCAGCTCACCCTCCGATCAGCCCCAGCATTTT
abundance: .; v_gene: TRBV30; d_gene: .; j_gene: TRBJ2-1; CDR3aa: CAWSIYRKNEQFF; CDR3nt: TGTGCCTGGAGTATTTACAGGAAAAATGAGCAGTTCTTC
abundance: .; v_gene: TRBV9; d_gene: TRBD2; j_gene: TRBJ2-7; CDR3aa: CASSVSGTSDYEQYF; CDR3nt: TGTGCCAGCAGCGTGTCCGGGACTAGCGATTACGAGCAGTACTTC
abundance: .; v_gene: TRBV10-3; d_gene: .; j_gene: TRBJ1-2; CDR3aa: CAISEGLSNYGYTF; CDR3nt: TGTGCCATCAGTGAGGGGCTATCTAACTATGGCTACACCTTC
abundance: .; v_gene: TRBV19; d_gene: .; j_gene: TRBJ1-5; CDR3aa: CASSRNGDQPQHF; CDR3nt: TGTGCCAGTAGTAGGAATGGAGATCAGCCCCAGCATTTT
abundance: .; v_gene: TRBV5-4; d_gene: TRBD1; j_gene: TRBJ1-1; CDR3aa: CASSRTSTDRGSEAFF; CDR3nt: TGTGCCAGCAGCCGCACATCTACCGACAGGGGCTCTGAAGCTTTCTTT
abundance: .; v_gene: TRBV5-4; d_gene: .; j_gene: TRBJ2-1; CDR3aa: CASSFVDYNEQFF; CDR3nt: TGTGCCAGCAGCTTTGTAGATTACAATGAGCAGTTCTTC
abundance: .; v_gene: TRBV9; d_gene: .; j_gene: TRBJ2-1; CDR3aa: CASSVVGGPAGFSEQFF; CDR3nt: TGTGCCAGCAGCGTAGTCGGTGGGCCGGCCGGTTTTAGTGAGCAGTTCTTC
abundance: .; v_gene: TRBV5-6; d_gene: TRBD2; j_gene: TRBJ2-7; CDR3aa: CASTQNGGLAPSYEQYF; CDR3nt: TGTGCCAGCACCCAGAACGGGGGACTAGCCCCCTCCTACGAGCAGTACTTC
abundance: .; v_gene: TRBV4-1; d_gene: .; j_gene: TRBJ2-3; CDR3aa: CASSQGWGGTDTQYF; CDR3nt: TGCGCCAGCAGCCAAGGGTGGGGGGGCACGGATACGCAGTATTTT
abundance: .; v_gene: TRBV5-5; d_gene: TRBD2; j_gene: TRBJ2-6; CDR3aa: CASSLVGRSGANVLTF; CDR3nt: TGTGCCAGCAGCTTGGTCGGGAGGTCTGGGGCCAACGTCCTGACTTTC